The rows below give T cell receptor beta chains drawn from one sample of a study of cytomegalovirus exposure and HLA in healthy donors. Libraries were prepared by immunoSEQ multiplex PCR; TCRdb keeps only in-frame clonotypes and omits some of them. The data show 150,000 or so clones, over 75% seen once. Specimen: PBMCs. The receptors were gathered from a man aged 45-60 years in good health and CMV-seropositive. Each CDR3 is given with its conserved first and last residue. The D gene is left open where the match is weak. Some rows mark clone size as missing; the rest say once, few, many or name a class of expanded clone.

CDR3 DNA	CDR3 protein	D gene	clone size	V gene	J gene
TGTGCCAGTAGTCAAGGCCGGGACAGGTTCTATGGCTACACCTTC	CASSQGRDRFYGYTF	TRBD1	NA	TRBV19	TRBJ1-2
TGCGCCAGCAGCTCGGCGGGGGGGAAACATGGCCTGGAAGAGACCCAGTACTTC	CASSSAGGKHGLEETQYF	TRBD2	few	TRBV5-1	TRBJ2-5
TGTGCCAGCAGCCCGGGACAGGGAGACTATGGCTACACCTTC	CASSPGQGDYGYTF	TRBD1	NA	TRBV5-6	TRBJ1-2
TGTGCCAGCAGTCCAGAGGGGGTGCGAGGCTACACCTTC	CASSPEGVRGYTF	NA	NA	TRBV6-6	TRBJ1-2
TGTGCCAGCAAGGTGGAGGGCGGAAACACCATATATTTT	CASKVEGGNTIYF	NA	NA	TRBV2	TRBJ1-3
TGTGCCAGCAGCGCCGGGAGTAGGCCCGGGGAGCTGTTTTTT	CASSAGSRPGELFF	NA	NA	TRBV7-6	TRBJ2-2
TGTGCCATCAATCAAGCGGGGGGGGAGAATGAGCAGTTCTTC	CAINQAGGENEQFF	TRBD2	NA	TRBV10-3	TRBJ2-1
TGTGCCAGCAGCCAGGGGAGACTAGCGGGGGCTTGGGAGACCCAGTACTTC	CASSQGRLAGAWETQYF	TRBD2	NA	TRBV11-3	TRBJ2-5
TGTGCCAGCAGCTTCAGACTAGCGGGGGTCACAGATACGCAGTATTTT	CASSFRLAGVTDTQYF	TRBD2	NA	TRBV5-4	TRBJ2-3
TGTGCCAGCAGCCCGGGGGACTGGGGGTTGGGGAAGACCCAGTACTTC	CASSPGDWGLGKTQYF	NA	NA	TRBV7-9	TRBJ2-5
TGTGCCAGCCAGACTAGTGGGGAGCAGTTCTTC	CASQTSGEQFF	NA	NA	TRBV6-5	TRBJ2-1
TGCGCCAGCAGCAGGGGGGGACTAGCGTCGAGCACAGATACGCAGTATTTT	CASSRGGLASSTDTQYF	TRBD2	NA	TRBV5-1	TRBJ2-3
TGTGCCAGCAGCTCACCTTTAGCGGGGGGGGTACCCTACAATGAGCAGTTCTTC	CASSSPLAGGVPYNEQFF	TRBD2	NA	TRBV6-7	TRBJ2-1
TGCAGCGTTGAGGCGCCAGGGGTAGGGGCTGAAGCTTTCTTT	CSVEAPGVGAEAFF	NA	NA	TRBV29-1	TRBJ1-1
TGCGCCAGCAGCACGACTAGCGGGAGGAGAAATGAGCAGTTCTTC	CASSTTSGRRNEQFF	TRBD2	NA	TRBV5-1	TRBJ2-1
TGCGCCAGCAGCTTGGGGGCGAACACAGATACGCAGTATTTT	CASSLGANTDTQYF	NA	NA	TRBV5-1	TRBJ2-3
TGTGCCAGCAGAAGGACAGGGGGTTACGAGCAGTACTTC	CASRRTGGYEQYF	TRBD1	NA	TRBV5-5	TRBJ2-7
TGTGCCAGTGACAGGGGTTGGAATCAGCCCCAGCATTTT	CASDRGWNQPQHF	TRBD1	NA	TRBV19	TRBJ1-5
TGTGCCAGCAGCTCCGGACTAGCGGGAGGGGGTGAGCAGTTCTTC	CASSSGLAGGGEQFF	TRBD2	NA	TRBV6-6	TRBJ2-1
TGTGCCAGCAGCATGGACAGGGAGGCTGAGCAGTTCTTC	CASSMDREAEQFF	TRBD1	few	TRBV7-2	TRBJ2-1
TGTGCCACCAAGAGGAGCACAGATACGCAGTATTTT	CATKRSTDTQYF	NA	NA	TRBV6-5	TRBJ2-3
TGCAGTGCACTAATGAACACTGAAGCTTTCTTT	CSALMNTEAFF	NA	NA	TRBV20-1	TRBJ1-1
TGTGCCAGCAGCTCTCCTGACATGACAGCGGGGTGGAGAAGCTACACCTTC	CASSSPDMTAGWRSYTF	NA	NA	TRBV5-4	TRBJ1-2
TGCGCCAGCAGCTTGGTCCCGGGACAGGGGACCGGGGAGCTGTTTTTT	CASSLVPGQGTGELFF	TRBD1	NA	TRBV5-1	TRBJ2-2